This entry features one T cell receptor (beta chain) sequence. It has no known antigen specificity. The sample holds no much larger clone one base away, and base qualities are not on file. Taken with the paper, the label for treatment or condition translates to: allogeneic hematopoietic cell transplantation with graft depleted of TCRalphabeta T cells and CD19 B cells. The transplant recipients were children given TCRalphabeta/CD19-depleted allogeneic hematopoietic cell grafts. This sample was taken from a study of T-cell reconstitution after alpha-beta-depleted transplantation in children (dated by TCRdb to 2015 to 2016). With regard to the full study: The study quantitatively tracked T-cell immune reconstitution after TCRalphabeta/CD19-depleted allogeneic hematopoietic cell transplantation in children using TCR repertoire profiling. General study outcomes and caveats: The high TCRbeta diversity at day 60 in some patients was ascribed to recipient T cells and intrathymic progenitors that had survived conditioning. The apparently early recovery of alphabetaT-cell counts about two months after transplant reportedly depended on only several hundred rapidly expanded clones that came from non-depleted graft cells. Over the following months the frequencies of hyperexpanded clones went down, and after one year T-cell counts and TCRbeta diversity were mostly credited to newly produced T cells.

The method was PCR. TCRdb records Illumina HiSeq 2500 as the sequencer. Molecular barcoding was employed in the preparation of TCR libraries, with unique molecular identifiers being used to normalize TCRbeta repertoire quantification. Clones were called with MiXCR by TCRdb after fastp trimmed the public reads at Q25, and only in-frame beta chains were retained. Every CDR3 protein is listed once, alongside the most common genes and DNA of its rows. The sample table contains just over 200,000 distinct CDR3 sequences; only one count was recorded for about 8.7% of them. Of the sample, roughly a third falls within the top ten clones. Material: PBMCs, mostly from graft donor cells, obtained 360 days after TCRalphabeta/CD19-depleted stem cell transplant. The TCR originated in a male patient aged 2 to 10 who had a stem cell transplant for acute myeloid leukemia, so the T cells may come from the graft donor.

The CDR3 reads as follows: CASRSTGQETQYF. The DNA is as follows: TGTGCCAGCAGGTCGACAGGGCAAGAGACCCAGTACTTC. Rearrangement joined TRBV5-6 to TRBJ2-5; TRBD1 lines up with 7 middle nucleotides. The germline V end is reduced by 5 bases and the J end by 2 bases; junction bases left unmatched: 3. The CDR3 holds 13 amino acids from the cysteine to the phenylalanine. Kept here is only the CDR3 DNA, which spans 39 bases and is read in frame from base 1. CDR1 is given as SGHDT and CDR2 as YYEEEE, both from the germline V gene.